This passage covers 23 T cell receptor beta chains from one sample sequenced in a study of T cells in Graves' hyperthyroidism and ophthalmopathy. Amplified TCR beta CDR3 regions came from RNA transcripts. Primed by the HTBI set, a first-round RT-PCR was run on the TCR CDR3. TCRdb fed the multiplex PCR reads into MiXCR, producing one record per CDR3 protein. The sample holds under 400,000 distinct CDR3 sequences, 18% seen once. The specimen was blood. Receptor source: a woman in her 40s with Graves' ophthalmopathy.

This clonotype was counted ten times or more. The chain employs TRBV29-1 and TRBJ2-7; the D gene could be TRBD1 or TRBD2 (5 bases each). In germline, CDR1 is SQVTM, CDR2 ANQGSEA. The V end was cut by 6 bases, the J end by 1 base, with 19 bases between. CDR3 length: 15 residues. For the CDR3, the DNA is TGCAGCGTGGGGGATTGGGCCTTAGATTCCTACGAGCAGTACTTC. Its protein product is CSVGDWALDSYEQYF.

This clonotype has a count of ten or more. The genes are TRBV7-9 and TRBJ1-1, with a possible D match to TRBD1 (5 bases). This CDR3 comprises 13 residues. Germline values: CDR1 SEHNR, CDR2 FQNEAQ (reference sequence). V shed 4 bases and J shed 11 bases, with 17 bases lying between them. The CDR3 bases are TGTGCCAGCAGCTCCGGTTCGGGACGGGACGCTTTCTTT. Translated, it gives CASSSGSGRDAFF.

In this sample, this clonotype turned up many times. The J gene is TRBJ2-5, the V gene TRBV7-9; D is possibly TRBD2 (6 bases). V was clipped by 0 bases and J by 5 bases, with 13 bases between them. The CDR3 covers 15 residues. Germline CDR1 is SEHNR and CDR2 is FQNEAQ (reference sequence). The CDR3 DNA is TGTGCCAGCAGCTTAGCGAGCACGGGAGTGGAGACCCAGTACTTC. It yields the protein CASSLASTGVETQYF.

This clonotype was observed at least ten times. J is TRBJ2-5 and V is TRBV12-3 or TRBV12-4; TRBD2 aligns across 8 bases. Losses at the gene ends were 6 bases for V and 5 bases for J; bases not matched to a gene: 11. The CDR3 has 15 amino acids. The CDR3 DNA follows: TGTGCCAGCAGAGATCGGGACCCGGGGGGGGAGACCCAGTACTTC. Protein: CASRDRDPGGETQYF.

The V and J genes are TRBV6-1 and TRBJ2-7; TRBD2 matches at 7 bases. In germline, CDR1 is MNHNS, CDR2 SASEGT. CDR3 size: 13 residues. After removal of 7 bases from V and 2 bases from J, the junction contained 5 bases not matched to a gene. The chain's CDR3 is CASKWGGTYEQYF. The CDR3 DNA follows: TGTGCCAGCAAGTGGGGGGGAACCTACGAGCAGTACTTC.

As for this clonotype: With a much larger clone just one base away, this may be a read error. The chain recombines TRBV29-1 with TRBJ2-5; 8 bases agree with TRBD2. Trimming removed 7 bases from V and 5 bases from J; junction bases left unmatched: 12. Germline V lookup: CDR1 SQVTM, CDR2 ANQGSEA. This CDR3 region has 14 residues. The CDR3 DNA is TGCAGCGCCGTGCCGGGACTAGTAGAGGAGACCCAGTACTTC. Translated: CSAVPGLVEETQYF.

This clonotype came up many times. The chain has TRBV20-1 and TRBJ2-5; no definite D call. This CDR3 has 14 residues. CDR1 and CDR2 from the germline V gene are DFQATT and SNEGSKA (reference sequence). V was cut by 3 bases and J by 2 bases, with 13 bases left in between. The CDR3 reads CSARGYPGQETQYF. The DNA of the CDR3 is TGCAGTGCTAGGGGATACCCCGGTCAAGAGACCCAGTACTTC.

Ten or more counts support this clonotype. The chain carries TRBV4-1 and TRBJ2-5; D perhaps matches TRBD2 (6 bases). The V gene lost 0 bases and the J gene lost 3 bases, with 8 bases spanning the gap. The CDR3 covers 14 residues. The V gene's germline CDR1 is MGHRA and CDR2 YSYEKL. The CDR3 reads CASSQDWEEETQYF. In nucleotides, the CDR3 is TGCGCCAGCAGCCAAGACTGGGAGGAAGAGACCCAGTACTTC.

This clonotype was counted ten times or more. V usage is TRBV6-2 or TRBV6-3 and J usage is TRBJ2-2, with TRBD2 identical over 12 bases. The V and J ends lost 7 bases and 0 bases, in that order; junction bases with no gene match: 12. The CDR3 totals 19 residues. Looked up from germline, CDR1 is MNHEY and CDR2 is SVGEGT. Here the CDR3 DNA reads TGTGCCAGCACCGCGGGGAGGCTAGCGGGAGGGCCGAACACCGGGGAGCTGTTTTTT. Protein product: CASTAGRLAGGPNTGELFF.

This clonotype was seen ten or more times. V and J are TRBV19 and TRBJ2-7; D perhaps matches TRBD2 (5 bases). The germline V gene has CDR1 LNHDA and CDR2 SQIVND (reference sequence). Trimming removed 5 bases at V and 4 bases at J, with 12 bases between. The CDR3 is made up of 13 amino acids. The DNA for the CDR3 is TGTGCCAGTAGTGCGCCGGGATTTTACGAGCAGTACTTC. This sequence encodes CASSAPGFYEQYF.

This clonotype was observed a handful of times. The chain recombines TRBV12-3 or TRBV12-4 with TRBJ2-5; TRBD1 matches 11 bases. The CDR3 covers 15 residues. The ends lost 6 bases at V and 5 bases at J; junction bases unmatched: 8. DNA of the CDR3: TGTGCCAGCAGACCCGGACAGGGGGCGACGGAGACCCAGTACTTC. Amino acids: CASRPGQGATETQYF.

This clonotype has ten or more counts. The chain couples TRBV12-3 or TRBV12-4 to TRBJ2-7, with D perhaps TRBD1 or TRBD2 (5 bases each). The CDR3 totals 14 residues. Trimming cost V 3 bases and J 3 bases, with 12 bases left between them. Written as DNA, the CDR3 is TGTGCCAGCAGTTTGGGACCGCGGGTCTACGAGCAGTACTTC. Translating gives CASSLGPRVYEQYF.

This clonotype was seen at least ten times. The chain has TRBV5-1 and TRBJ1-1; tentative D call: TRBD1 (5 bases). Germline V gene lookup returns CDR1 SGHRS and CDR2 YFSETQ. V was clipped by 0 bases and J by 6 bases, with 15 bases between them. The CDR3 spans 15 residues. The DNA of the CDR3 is TGCGCCAGCAGCTTGGAGGGGAAGCGGAGGTCTGAAGCTTTCTTT. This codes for CASSLEGKRRSEAFF.

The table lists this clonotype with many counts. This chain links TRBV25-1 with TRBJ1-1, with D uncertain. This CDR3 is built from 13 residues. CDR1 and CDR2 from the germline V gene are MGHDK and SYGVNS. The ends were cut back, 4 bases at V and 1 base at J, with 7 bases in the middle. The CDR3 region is CASSGLENTEAFF. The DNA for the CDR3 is TGTGCCAGCAGTGGACTGGAGAACACTGAAGCTTTCTTT.

CDR3 sequence: CASSQNGNQPQHF. The CDR3 coding sequence is TGCGCCAGCAGCCAGAATGGCAATCAGCCCCAGCATTTT. This chain uses TRBV4-1 with TRBJ1-5; D remains unclear. The CDR3 sequence is 13 residues long. The germline V gene has CDR1 MGHRA and CDR2 YSYEKL. Trimming pared 3 bases from V and 2 bases from J, leaving 5 bases between.

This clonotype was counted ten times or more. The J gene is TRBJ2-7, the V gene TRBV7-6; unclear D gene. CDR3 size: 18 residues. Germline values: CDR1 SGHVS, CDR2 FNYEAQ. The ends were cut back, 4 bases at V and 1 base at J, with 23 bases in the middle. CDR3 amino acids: CASSSASVPVWGSYEQYF. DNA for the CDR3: TGTGCCAGCAGCTCCGCCTCTGTCCCCGTTTGGGGTTCCTACGAGCAGTACTTC.

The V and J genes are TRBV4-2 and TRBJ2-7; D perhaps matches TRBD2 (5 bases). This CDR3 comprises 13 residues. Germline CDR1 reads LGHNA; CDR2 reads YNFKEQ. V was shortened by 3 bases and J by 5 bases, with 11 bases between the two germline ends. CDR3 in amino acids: CASSHRGSHEQYF. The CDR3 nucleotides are TGTGCCAGCAGCCATCGGGGTTCCCACGAGCAGTACTTC.

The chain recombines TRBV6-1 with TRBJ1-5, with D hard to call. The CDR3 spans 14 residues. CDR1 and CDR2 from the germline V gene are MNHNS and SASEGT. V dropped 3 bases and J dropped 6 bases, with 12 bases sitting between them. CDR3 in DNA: TGTGCCAGCAGTGAGGGAGGGTTCGGTCAGCCCCAGCATTTT. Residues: CASSEGGFGQPQHF.

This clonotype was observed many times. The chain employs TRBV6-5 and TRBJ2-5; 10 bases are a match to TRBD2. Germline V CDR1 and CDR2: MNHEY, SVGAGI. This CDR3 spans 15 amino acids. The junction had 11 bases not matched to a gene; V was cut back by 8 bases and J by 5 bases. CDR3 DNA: TGTGCCAGCCTCCCGGTAGCGGGAGGAAGTGAGACCCAGTACTTC. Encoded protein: CASLPVAGGSETQYF.

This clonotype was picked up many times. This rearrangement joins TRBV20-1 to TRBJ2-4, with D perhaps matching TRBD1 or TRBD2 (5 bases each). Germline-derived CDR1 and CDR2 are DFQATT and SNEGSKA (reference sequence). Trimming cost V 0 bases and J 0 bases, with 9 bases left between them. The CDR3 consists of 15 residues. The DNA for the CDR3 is TGCAGTGCTAGAGAGGGGGACCTAGCCAAAAACATTCAGTACTTC. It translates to CSAREGDLAKNIQYF.

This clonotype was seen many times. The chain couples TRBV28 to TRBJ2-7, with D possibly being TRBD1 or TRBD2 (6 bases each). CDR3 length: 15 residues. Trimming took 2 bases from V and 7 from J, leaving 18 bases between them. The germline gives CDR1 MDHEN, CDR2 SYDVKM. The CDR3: CASSLRGLQGREQYF. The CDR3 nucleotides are TGTGCCAGCAGTTTACGGGGCTTGCAGGGGAGGGAGCAGTACTTC.

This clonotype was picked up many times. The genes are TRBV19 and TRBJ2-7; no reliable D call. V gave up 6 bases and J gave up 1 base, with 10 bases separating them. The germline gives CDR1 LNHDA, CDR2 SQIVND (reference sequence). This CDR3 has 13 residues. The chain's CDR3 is CASSHTVSYEQYF. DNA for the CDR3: TGTGCCAGTAGCCACACGGTTTCCTACGAGCAGTACTTC.

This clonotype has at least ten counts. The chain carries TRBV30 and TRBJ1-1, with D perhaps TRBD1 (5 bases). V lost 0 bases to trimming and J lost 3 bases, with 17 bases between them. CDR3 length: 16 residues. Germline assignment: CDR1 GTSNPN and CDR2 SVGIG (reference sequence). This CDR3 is CAWSVTAARGDTEAFF. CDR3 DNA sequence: TGTGCCTGGAGTGTAACGGCAGCCCGAGGGGACACTGAAGCTTTCTTT.